The sequence of this TCR beta chain was determined in a study of cytomegalovirus exposure and HLA in healthy donors. Study-level results: The tendency of first-cohort TCR clusters to co-occur in the approximately 120 validation repertoires was identified by a subsequent analysis. Confirmation was obtained in vitro that a few CMV-associated chains are specific for CMV antigens.

V lost 10 bases, J lost 7 bases, and 14 bases stayed unmatched. Germline V CDR1 and CDR2: MNHNS, SASEGT. The CDR3 totals 15 residues. This table comes from immunoSEQ multiplex PCR, and its TCRdb copy is limited to in-frame clones, with some not included. Seen here are tens of thousands of clones, 95% to 97% observed once, and the top ten hold 8.5% to 10%. Note on this clone: Its specificity is unknown.

The sample comprised PBMCs. The receptor comes from a man aged 30 to 39 in good health and CMV-seropositive. V and J are TRBV6-1 and TRBJ1-4; 8 positions match TRBD1. CDR3 loop: CATIDRDRRIEKLFF. The CDR3 DNA sequence: TGTGCCACAATAGACCGGGACAGGCGAATTGAAAAACTGTTTTTT.